Listed here are 18 T cell receptor beta chains from one sample, sequenced in a study of siplizumab effects on memory and regulatory T cells. Produced via immunoSEQ multiplex PCR; TCRdb's table is partial and in-frame only. The data show about 100,000 clones, over 90% seen once. Sequenced input: Tregs sorted from blood. These receptors all come from a human donor in good health.

V usage is TRBV5-1 and J usage is TRBJ2-5; D is unclear. The CDR3 is made up of 14 amino acids. Deletions cut 0 bases from V and 5 bases from J, with 11 bases between. The germline V gene has CDR1 SGHRS and CDR2 YFSETQ. CDR3 sequence: CASSLVLAKETQYF. Written as DNA, the CDR3 is TGCGCCAGCAGCTTGGTTCTTGCCAAGGAGACCCAGTACTTC.

The rearrangement links TRBV11-3 to TRBJ2-3, with 8 bases identical to TRBD2. The CDR3 consists of 16 residues. J lost 2 bases, V lost 4 bases, and 8 bases had no gene match. Germline V gene lookup returns CDR1 SGHNT and CDR2 YENEEA. Here the CDR3 DNA reads TGTGCCAGCAGCTCCCGCGTACTAGCGGCCACAGATACGCAGTATTTT. It translates to CASSSRVLAATDTQYF.

V gene TRBV5-1 combines with J gene TRBJ1-1; 8 bases map to TRBD1. The CDR3 sequence is 13 residues long. Germline CDR1 and CDR2: SGHRS and YFSETQ. V shed 2 bases and J 7 bases; nucleotides not matched to a gene: 4. CDR3 sequence (DNA): TGCGCCAGCAGCTTCCAGGGGGCCGATGAAGCTTTCTTT. Protein sequence: CASSFQGADEAFF.

The rearrangement joins TRBV18 to TRBJ2-7; weak D call: TRBD1 (6 bases). CDR3 length: 15 residues. The V end lost 0 bases, the J end lost 3 bases, and 12 bases lay between the germline ends. CDR1 and CDR2 from the germline V gene are KGHSH and LQKENI. The CDR3: CASSPPGRDNYEQYF. For the CDR3, the DNA is TGTGCCAGCTCACCACCGGGACGGGACAACTACGAGCAGTACTTC. The full variable domain, completed using reference TRBV18 and TRBJ2-7, is NAGVMQNPRHLVRRRGQEARLRCSPMKGHSHVYWYRQLPEEGLKFMVYLQKENIIDESGMPKERFSAEFPKEGPSILRIQQVVRGDSAAYFCASSPPGRDNYEQYFGPGTRLTVT.

The chain joins TRBV2 to TRBJ2-7; D unclear. The CDR3 loop spans 12 amino acids. Trimming removed 7 bases from V and 6 bases from J, with 13 bases in between. Germline V lookup: CDR1 SNHLY, CDR2 FYNNEI. The CDR3 sequence: CASMGGFGEQYF. In DNA, the CDR3 is TGTGCCAGCATGGGTGGATTCGGCGAGCAGTACTTC.

The V call is TRBV7-9, the J call TRBJ1-4; possibly TRBD1 for D (6 bases). From germline, CDR1 is SEHNR and CDR2 FQNEAQ (reference sequence). CDR3 length equals 10 residues. V was pared by 11 bases and J by 10 bases, with 11 bases between. This CDR3 is CAPEGGKLFF. The CDR3 bases are TGTGCCCCGGAGGGGGGAAAACTGTTTTTT.

The J gene is TRBJ1-1, the V gene TRBV20-1; D remains unclear. The CDR3 has 10 residues. Germline CDR1 and CDR2: DFQATT and SNEGSKA (reference sequence). Trimming removed 3 bases from V and 4 bases from J, with 3 bases in between. CDR3 protein: CSARTTEAFF. The CDR3, as DNA: TGCAGTGCTAGGACCACTGAAGCTTTCTTT.

V and J are TRBV27 and TRBJ2-1; 8 nucleotides agree with TRBD2. J lost 6 bases, V lost 3 bases, and 7 bases had no gene match. This CDR3 is built from 15 residues. Germline V CDR1 and CDR2: MNHEY, SMNVEV (reference sequence). The CDR3 region is CASSLGRGGFNEQFF. The CDR3 DNA reads as TGTGCCAGCAGTTTGGGTCGGGGGGGCTTCAATGAGCAGTTCTTC.

The rearrangement joins TRBV27 to TRBJ1-2; 12 nucleotides agree with TRBD1. The germline V gene encodes CDR1 MNHEY and CDR2 SMNVEV (reference sequence). V gave up 6 bases and J gave up 5 bases; unmatched junction bases: 7. The CDR3 extends over 15 amino acids. The CDR3 protein is CASRLGQGAGYGYTF. CDR3 DNA: TGTGCCAGCAGGCTGGGACAGGGGGCTGGGTATGGCTACACCTTC.

This clone has a handful of counts. The gene calls are TRBV7-2 and TRBJ1-1; a weak D match, TRBD1 (6 bases). The CDR3 has 17 amino acids. Germline CDR1 is SGHTA and CDR2 is FQGNSA. V lost 4 bases to trimming and J lost 3 bases, with 21 bases between them. The CDR3 nucleotides are TGTGCCAGCAGCTCCCATTGGGGGGCAGGAGGGGACACTGAAGCTTTCTTT. It specifies CASSSHWGAGGDTEAFF. Full variable domain (rest looked up from reference TRBV7-2 and TRBJ1-1): GAGVSQSPSNKVTEKGKDVELRCDPISGHTALYWYRQSLGQGLEFLIYFQGNSAPDKSGLPSDRFSAERTGGSVSTLTIQRTQQEDSAVYLCASSSHWGAGGDTEAFFGQGTRLTVV.

This sequence joins TRBV7-9 and TRBJ1-1; D is uncertain. CDR1 is SEHNR, CDR2 FQNEAQ, per germline (reference sequence). This CDR3 contains 14 residues. Trimming took off 5 bases at V and 8 bases at J, with 18 bases between the two ends. DNA for the CDR3: TGTGCCAGCAGCGCCACCCGGAGGGAGGCCGAAGCTTTCTTT. It yields the protein CASSATRREAEAFF.

The CDR3 sequence: CASSSTGGQGKLFF. In DNA, the CDR3 is TGTGCCAGCAGCTCAACAGGGGGGCAAGGGAAACTGTTTTTT. This sequence joins TRBV7-2 and TRBJ1-4; 8 bases map to TRBD1. Germline V gives CDR1 SGHTA, CDR2 FQGNSA. The V and J ends lost 4 bases and 11 bases, in that order; junction bases with no gene match: 9. This CDR3 spans 14 amino acids.

The rearrangement joins TRBV5-6 to TRBJ2-7; D is unclear. Germline assignment: CDR1 SGHDT and CDR2 YYEEEE. The germline V and J ends were trimmed by 4 bases and 3 bases, with 14 bases remaining between them. The CDR3 covers 14 residues. The CDR3 DNA reads as TGTGCCAGCAGCCCAGCTTCATCAAACTACGAGCAGTACTTC. Its translation is CASSPASSNYEQYF.

This clone showed up just once. V gene TRBV25-1 combines with J gene TRBJ2-3; D is uncertain. V lost 6 bases, J lost 2 bases, and 3 bases lay in between. Germline lookup yields CDR1 MGHDK and CDR2 SYGVNS. The CDR3 extends over 11 amino acids. CDR3 in DNA: TGTGCCAGCAGCACCACAGATACGCAGTATTTT. It is translated as CASSTTDTQYF.

The chain links TRBV5-1 to TRBJ1-2; weak D call: TRBD1 (5 bases). V lost 4 bases and J lost 6, with 19 bases in between. This CDR3 region has 15 residues. Germline CDR1 and CDR2: SGHRS and YFSETQ. The CDR3 sequence is CASSIGTGKIDGYTF. Written as DNA, the CDR3 is TGCGCCAGCAGCATCGGGACGGGAAAAATTGATGGCTACACCTTC.

The chain joins TRBV14 to TRBJ2-5; D possibly corresponds to TRBD2 (6 bases). This CDR3 has 12 residues. Germline V gene sequence: CDR1 SGHDN, CDR2 FVKESK. Trimming took off 6 bases at V and 9 bases at J, with 14 bases between the two ends. CDR3 loop: CASSKGLWAQYF. CDR3 nucleotide sequence: TGTGCCAGCAGTAAGGGACTCTGGGCCCAGTACTTC. Looking up the rest from reference TRBV14 and TRBJ2-5 gives the full variable domain: EAGVTQFPSHSVIEKGQTVTLRCDPISGHDNLYWYRRVMGKEIKFLLHFVKESKQDESGMPNNRFLAERTGGTYSTLKVQPAELEDSGVYFCASSKGLWAQYFGPGTRLLVL.

The V and J genes are TRBV19 and TRBJ2-3, with TRBD1 matching 10 bases. Germline-derived CDR1 and CDR2 are LNHDA and SQIVND (reference sequence). V was pared by 3 bases and J by 1 base, with 4 bases of the junction left unmatched. CDR3 length: 16 residues. The CDR3 sequence is CASSIDRGRGTDTQYF. The DNA for the CDR3 is TGTGCCAGTAGTATCGACAGGGGGCGCGGCACAGATACGCAGTATTTT.

The table lists this clone with a few counts. The rearrangement joins TRBV27 to TRBJ2-7; D remains ambiguous. CDR3 length: 13 residues. CDR1 is MNHEY, CDR2 SMNVEV, per germline (reference sequence). Trimming cost V 5 bases and J 4 bases, with 12 bases left between them. CDR3 loop: CASSPLRNYEQYF. The CDR3 DNA is TGTGCCAGCAGTCCCCTTCGTAATTACGAGCAGTACTTC.